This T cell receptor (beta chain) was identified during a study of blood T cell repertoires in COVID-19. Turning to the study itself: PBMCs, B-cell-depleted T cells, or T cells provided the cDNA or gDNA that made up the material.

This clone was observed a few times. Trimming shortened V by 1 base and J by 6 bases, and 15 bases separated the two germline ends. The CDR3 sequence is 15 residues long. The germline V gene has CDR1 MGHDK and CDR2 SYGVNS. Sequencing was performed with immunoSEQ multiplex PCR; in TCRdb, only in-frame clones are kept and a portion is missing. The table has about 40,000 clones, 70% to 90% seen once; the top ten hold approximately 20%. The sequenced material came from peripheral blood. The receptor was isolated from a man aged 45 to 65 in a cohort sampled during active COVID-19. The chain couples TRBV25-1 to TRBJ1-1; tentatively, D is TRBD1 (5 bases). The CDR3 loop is CASSEWTGEISEAFF. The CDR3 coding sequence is TGTGCCAGCAGTGAATGGACGGGGGAGATTTCTGAAGCTTTCTTT. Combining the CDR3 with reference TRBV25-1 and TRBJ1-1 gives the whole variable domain EADIYQTPRYLVIGTGKKITLECSQTMGHDKMYWYQQDPGMELHLIHYSYGVNSTEKGDLSSESTVSRIRTEHFPLTLESARPSHTSQYLCASSEWTGEISEAFFGQGTRLTVV.